The source of this TCR beta chain is a study of T cell responses to AZD1222 COVID-19 vaccine. A remark on this clone: Its cognate antigen is unknown.

Trimming took 4 bases from V and 4 from J; bases not matched to a gene: 10. CDR1 is MDHEN and CDR2 is SYDVKM in the germline V gene. The CDR3 has 18 amino acids. Notes on the study in general: Donors were chiefly white British, with a greater number of females, and clonal diversity was perhaps underestimated. Repertoire sampling happened only post peak T cell response. The span of vaccine-associated CD4 TCRs extended across spike, with dominance at 160-218 and 743-854. Baseline testing showed seropositivity in only five or six AZD1222 recipients.

Data came from immunoSEQ multiplex PCR; TCRdb stores just in-frame clones and leaves some out. The sample comprises about 110,000 clones, approximately 90% of which are singletons, and approximately 5.2% rests with the top ten. Sample: peripheral blood, taken on day 0 of AZD1222 vaccination. The sequence was collected from an adult in good health. V gene TRBV28 combines with J gene TRBJ1-4; 12 bases fit TRBD1. CDR3 region: CASSSSGDRGRFNEKLFF. CDR3 nucleotides: TGTGCCAGCAGTTCTTCAGGGGACAGGGGGCGATTTAATGAAAAACTGTTTTTT. Drawing the rest from reference TRBV28 and TRBJ1-4, the complete variable domain is DVKVTQSSRYLVKRTGEKVFLECVQDMDHENMFWYRQDPGLGLRLIYFSYDVKMKEKGDIPEGYSVSREKKERFSLILESASTNQTSMYLCASSSSGDRGRFNEKLFFGSGTQLSVL.